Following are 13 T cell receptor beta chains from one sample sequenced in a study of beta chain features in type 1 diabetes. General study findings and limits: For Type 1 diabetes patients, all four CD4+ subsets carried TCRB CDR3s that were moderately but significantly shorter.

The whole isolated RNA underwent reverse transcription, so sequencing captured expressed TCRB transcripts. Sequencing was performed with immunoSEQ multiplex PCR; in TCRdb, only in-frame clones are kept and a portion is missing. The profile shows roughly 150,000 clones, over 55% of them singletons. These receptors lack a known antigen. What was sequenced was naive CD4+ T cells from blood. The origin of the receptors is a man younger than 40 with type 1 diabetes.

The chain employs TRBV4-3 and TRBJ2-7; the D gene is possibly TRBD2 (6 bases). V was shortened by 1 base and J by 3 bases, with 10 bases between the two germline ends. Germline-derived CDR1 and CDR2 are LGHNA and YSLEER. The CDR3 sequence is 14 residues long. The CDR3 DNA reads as TGCGCCAGCAGCCAAGCTAGGGGAGGCTACGAGCAGTACTTC. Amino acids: CASSQARGGYEQYF.

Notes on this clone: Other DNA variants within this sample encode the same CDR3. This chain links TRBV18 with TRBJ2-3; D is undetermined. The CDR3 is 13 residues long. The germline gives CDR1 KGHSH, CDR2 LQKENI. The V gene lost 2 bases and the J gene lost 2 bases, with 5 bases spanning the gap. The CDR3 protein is CASSPRDTDTQYF. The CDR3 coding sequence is TGTGCCAGCTCACCAAGGGACACAGATACGCAGTATTTT.

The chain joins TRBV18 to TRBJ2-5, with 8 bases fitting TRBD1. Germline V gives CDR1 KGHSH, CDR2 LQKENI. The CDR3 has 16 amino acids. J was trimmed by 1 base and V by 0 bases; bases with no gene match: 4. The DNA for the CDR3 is TGTGCCAGCTCACCACCTCGCGGGACAGGCCAAGAGACCCAGTACTTC. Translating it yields CASSPPRGTGQETQYF. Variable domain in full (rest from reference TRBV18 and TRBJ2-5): NAGVMQNPRHLVRRRGQEARLRCSPMKGHSHVYWYRQLPEEGLKFMVYLQKENIIDESGMPKERFSAEFPKEGPSILRIQQVVRGDSAAYFCASSPPRGTGQETQYFGPGTRLLVL.

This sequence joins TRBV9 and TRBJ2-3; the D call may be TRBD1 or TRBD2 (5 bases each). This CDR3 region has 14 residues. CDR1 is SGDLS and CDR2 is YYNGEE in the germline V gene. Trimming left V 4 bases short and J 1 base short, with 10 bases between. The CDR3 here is CASSPVGGTDTQYF. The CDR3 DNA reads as TGTGCCAGCAGCCCCGTGGGGGGCACAGATACGCAGTATTTT.

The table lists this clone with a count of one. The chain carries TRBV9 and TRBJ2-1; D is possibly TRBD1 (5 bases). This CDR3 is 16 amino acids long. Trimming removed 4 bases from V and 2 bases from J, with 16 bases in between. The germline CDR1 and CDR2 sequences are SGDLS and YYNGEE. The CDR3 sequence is CASSSPAGFTYNEQFF. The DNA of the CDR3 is TGTGCCAGCAGCTCACCAGCAGGGTTCACCTACAATGAGCAGTTCTTC.

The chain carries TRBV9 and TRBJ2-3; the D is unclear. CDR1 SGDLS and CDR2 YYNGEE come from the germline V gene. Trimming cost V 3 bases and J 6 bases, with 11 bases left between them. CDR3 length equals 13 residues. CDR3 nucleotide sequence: TGTGCCAGCAGCGAGCGACCCAAGGATACGCAGTATTTT. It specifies CASSERPKDTQYF.

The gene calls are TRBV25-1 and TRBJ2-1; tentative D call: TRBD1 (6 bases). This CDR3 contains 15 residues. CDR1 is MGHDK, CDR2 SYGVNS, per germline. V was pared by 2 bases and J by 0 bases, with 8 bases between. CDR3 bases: TGTGCCAGCAGTGAAGGACAGCTCTCCTACAATGAGCAGTTCTTC. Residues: CASSEGQLSYNEQFF. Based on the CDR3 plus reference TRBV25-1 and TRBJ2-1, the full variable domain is EADIYQTPRYLVIGTGKKITLECSQTMGHDKMYWYQQDPGMELHLIHYSYGVNSTEKGDLSSESTVSRIRTEHFPLTLESARPSHTSQYLCASSEGQLSYNEQFFGPGTRLTVL.

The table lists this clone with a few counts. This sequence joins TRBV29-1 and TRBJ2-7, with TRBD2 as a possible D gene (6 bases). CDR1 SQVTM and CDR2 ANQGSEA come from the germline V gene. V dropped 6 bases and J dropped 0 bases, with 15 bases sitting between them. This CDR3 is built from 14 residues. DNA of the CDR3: TGCAGCGTGAGGAGGGGCCCTAGCTCCTACGAGCAGTACTTC. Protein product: CSVRRGPSSYEQYF.

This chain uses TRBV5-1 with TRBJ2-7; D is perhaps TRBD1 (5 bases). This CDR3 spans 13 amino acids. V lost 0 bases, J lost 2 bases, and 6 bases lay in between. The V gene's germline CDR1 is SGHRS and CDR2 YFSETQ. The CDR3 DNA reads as TGCGCCAGCAGCTTGGGGACAACCTACGAGCAGTACTTC. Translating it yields CASSLGTTYEQYF.

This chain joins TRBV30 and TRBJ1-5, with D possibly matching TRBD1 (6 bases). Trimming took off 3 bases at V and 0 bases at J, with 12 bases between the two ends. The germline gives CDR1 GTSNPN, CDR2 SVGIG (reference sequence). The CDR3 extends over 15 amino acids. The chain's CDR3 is CAWRQGTYSNQPQHF. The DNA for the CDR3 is TGTGCCTGGAGACAGGGCACTTATAGCAATCAGCCCCAGCATTTT.

CDR3 DNA sequence: TGTGCCAGCAGCTTCCCTTGGGAGGAGACCCAGTACTTC. Protein sequence: CASSFPWEETQYF. This chain joins TRBV7-8 and TRBJ2-5; TRBD2 is a possible D gene (5 bases). Germline-derived CDR1 and CDR2 are SGHVS and FQNEAQ. The CDR3 has 13 residues. Trimming took off 3 bases at V and 5 bases at J, with 10 bases between the two ends. Supplemented by reference TRBV7-8 and TRBJ2-5, the full variable domain reads GAGVSQSPRYKVAKRGQDVALRCDPISGHVSLFWYQQALGQGPEFLTYFQNEAQLDKSGLPSDRFFAERPEGSVSTLKIQRTQQEDSAVYLCASSFPWEETQYFGPGTRLLVL.

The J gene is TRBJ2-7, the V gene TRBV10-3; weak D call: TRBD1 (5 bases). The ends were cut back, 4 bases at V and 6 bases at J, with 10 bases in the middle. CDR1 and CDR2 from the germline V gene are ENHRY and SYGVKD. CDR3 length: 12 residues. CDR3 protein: CAISGLGPEQYF. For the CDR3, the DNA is TGTGCCATCAGTGGATTGGGGCCCGAGCAGTACTTC.

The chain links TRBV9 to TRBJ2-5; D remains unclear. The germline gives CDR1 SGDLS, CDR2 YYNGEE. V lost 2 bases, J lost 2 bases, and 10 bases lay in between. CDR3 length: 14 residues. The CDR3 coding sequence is TGTGCCAGCAGCGTCCGGGCCCAACAAGAGACCCAGTACTTC. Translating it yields CASSVRAQQETQYF.